The table lists the clone carrying this T cell receptor beta chain with a few counts. The antigen remains unidentified. Germline trimming cut 0 bases from V and 2 bases from J; bases unmatched to any gene: 9. CDR3 length equals 18 residues. Per germline, CDR1 LGHDT and CDR2 YNNKEL (reference sequence). The data derive from a study of molecular identifiers for immune sequencing clone quantification. Study-level findings and limits: One cell's worth of spiked Jurkat TCR RNA was reportedly detectable among roughly 1 million naive cells. Highly expanded clone sizes could be underestimated by identical TCR molecules sharing a barcode.

A CD8+CD4-CCR7+CD45RA+ phenotype served as the sorting definition for naive CD8 T cells. Preparation of the bulk TCR libraries relied on previously described methods and listed TCR primers. In TCRdb, the PCR reads were re-called with MiXCR into one record per CDR3 protein. The sample lists over 600,000 distinct CDR3 sequences; just under 20% were seen once. The genes are TRBV3-1 and TRBJ2-1; 8 bases are a match to TRBD2. Specimen: naive CD8+ T cells from blood, with Jurkat cell RNA spiked in. Subset: FACS-sorted CD8+CD4-CCR7+CD45RA+ naive T cells. The sequence was obtained from a human donor in good health. Some libraries in this study had Jurkat cell RNA spiked in. The CDR3 coding sequence is TGTGCCAGCAGCCAAGAACTGCTAGCGGGCTCGCCCTACAATGAGCAGTTCTTC. As protein: CASSQELLAGSPYNEQFF.